What follows are 18 T cell receptor beta chains derived from one specimen sequenced in a study of blood T cell repertoires in COVID-19. TCRdb keeps only in-frame clones here, not all; method: immunoSEQ multiplex PCR. The data contain about 120,000 clones, about four fifths of them singletons. Sequencing was performed on peripheral blood. The source of these receptors is a man between 65 and 80 years old with acute or convalescent COVID-19.

This chain connects TRBV7-2 to TRBJ2-5; TRBD1 agrees at 8 bases. This CDR3 has 18 residues. Germline V lookup: CDR1 SGHTA, CDR2 FQGNSA. Trimming cost V 1 base and J 1 base; bases outside gene matches: 11. The CDR3, as DNA: TGTGCCAGCAGCTTAGAAGCGGCGGGGACAGGAGGCCAAGAGACCCAGTACTTC. It specifies CASSLEAAGTGGQETQYF.

The chain has TRBV7-2 and TRBJ1-2, with a weak D call TRBD1 (6 bases). Per the germline V gene, CDR1 is SGHTA and CDR2 is FQGNSA. This CDR3 has 15 residues. V was shortened by 5 bases and J by 0 bases, with 13 bases between the two germline ends. CDR3 coding DNA: TGTGCCAGCAGCCCCGGACAGTCGACTAACTATGGCTACACCTTC. It encodes CASSPGQSTNYGYTF.

Notes on this clone: Other nucleotide sequences from this sample produce the same CDR3. J is TRBJ1-1 and V is TRBV5-1; D gene unclear. Germline values: CDR1 SGHRS, CDR2 YFSETQ. Trimming pared 7 bases from V and 1 base from J, leaving 8 bases between. The CDR3 is 12 amino acids. The CDR3 DNA is TGCGCCAGCGGGAGGGAGAACACTGAAGCTTTCTTT. It yields the protein CASGRENTEAFF.

Only one count was recorded for this clone. The V gene is TRBV5-4, the J gene TRBJ1-6; the D gene is possibly TRBD1 (6 bases). The germline V and J ends were trimmed by 0 bases and 10 bases, with 11 bases remaining between them. This CDR3 has 14 residues. Looked up from germline, CDR1 is SGHNT and CDR2 is YYREEE (reference sequence). The CDR3 DNA follows: TGTGCCAGCAGCTTGGTAGGGGGATCCTCACCCCTCCACTTT. Encoded protein: CASSLVGGSSPLHF.

This clone was picked up many times. V and J are TRBV6-2 or TRBV6-3 and TRBJ1-5; 8 positions match TRBD1. The CDR3 has 18 residues. Per the germline V gene, CDR1 is MNHEY and CDR2 is SVGEGT. V lost 6 bases, J lost 3 bases, and 16 bases stayed unmatched. This CDR3 reads CASSHGTGQLMSNQPQHF. The DNA of the CDR3 is TGTGCCAGCAGCCACGGGACAGGCCAATTGATGTCCAATCAGCCCCAGCATTTT.

The rearrangement joins TRBV6-2 or TRBV6-3 to TRBJ1-2, with D uncertain. V lost 2 bases, J lost 4 bases, and 8 bases lay in between. The CDR3 length is 13 residues. The germline V gene encodes CDR1 MNHEY and CDR2 SVGEGT. The CDR3 region has the DNA TGTGCCAGCAGTTACCGGGGAGGCTATGGCTACACCTTC. It specifies CASSYRGGYGYTF.

CDR3 DNA: TGTGCCAGCAGCCTAAGGCCAGTGTCTACTAGGGAGCAGTACTTC. Its protein product is CASSLRPVSTREQYF. The genes are TRBV6-6 and TRBJ2-7; D perhaps matches TRBD2 (5 bases). The germline gives CDR1 MNHNY, CDR2 SVGAGI (reference sequence). The germline V and J ends were trimmed by 6 bases and 7 bases, with 22 bases remaining between them. CDR3 length equals 15 residues.

This clone was detected only a few times. The chain carries TRBV13 and TRBJ1-2; possibly TRBD1 for D (6 bases). This CDR3 contains 14 residues. CDR1 and CDR2 from the germline V gene are PRHDT and FYEKMQ (reference sequence). The V gene lost 2 bases and the J gene lost 6 bases, with 13 bases spanning the gap. CDR3 in amino acids: CASSLPRGIDGYTF. Written as DNA, the CDR3 is TGTGCCAGCAGCTTACCCAGGGGCATTGATGGCTACACCTTC.

V usage is TRBV4-2 and J usage is TRBJ1-2; a possible D gene is TRBD1 (6 bases). The V gene's germline CDR1 is LGHNA and CDR2 YNFKEQ. This CDR3 comprises 15 residues. The germline V and J ends were trimmed by 0 bases and 5 bases, with 13 bases remaining between them. CDR3 bases: TGTGCCAGCAGCCAAGATCAGGGGTACCGGTATGGCTACACCTTC. Its translation is CASSQDQGYRYGYTF.

The genes are TRBV4-3 and TRBJ2-5; TRBD1 matches 11 bases. The V and J ends lost 0 bases and 3 bases, in that order; junction bases with no gene match: 0. This CDR3 is built from 15 residues. Germline V lookup: CDR1 LGHNA, CDR2 YSLEER. The CDR3 nucleotides are TGCGCCAGCAGCCAAGAGGGACAGGGGGAAGAGACCCAGTACTTC. Translation: CASSQEGQGEETQYF.

This clone has more than one count but fewer than ten. CDR3 in amino acids: CASSPRQGVGYGYTF. The CDR3 region has the DNA TGTGCCAGCAGCCCCCGACAGGGGGTGGGCTATGGCTACACCTTC. This chain links TRBV7-6 with TRBJ1-2; 9 bases align to TRBD1. The CDR3 has 15 amino acids. With V trimmed by 5 bases and J by 4 bases, 8 bases remained unmatched. Germline CDR1 reads SGHVS; CDR2 reads FNYEAQ.

The chain combines TRBV11-3 with TRBJ2-1; TRBD1 matches at 7 bases. Trimming cost V 5 bases and J 3 bases; bases outside gene matches: 4. CDR1 is SGHNT and CDR2 is YENEEA in the germline V gene. The CDR3 loop spans 14 amino acids. As DNA, the CDR3 is TGTGCCAGCAGCCTCGGGACAGTCTACAATGAGCAGTTCTTC. Protein: CASSLGTVYNEQFF.

The CDR3 region is CASSSTSGGTQQYF. The CDR3 DNA reads TGTGCCAGCAGTTCGACTAGCGGGGGGACTCAGCAGTACTTC. The rearrangement uses TRBV2 and TRBJ2-7; 13 bases align to TRBD2. Per the germline V gene, CDR1 is SNHLY and CDR2 is FYNNEI. J lost 8 bases, V lost 5 bases, and 6 bases had no gene match. This CDR3 spans 14 amino acids.

The V gene is TRBV2, the J gene TRBJ1-5; D might be TRBD1 (6 bases). Germline values: CDR1 SNHLY, CDR2 FYNNEI. Between the trimmed V and J ends, which lost 7 bases and 2 bases, there was a span of 15 bases. There are 15 residues in the CDR3. The CDR3 DNA follows: TGTGCCAGCACCGCGGACAGTGGCGGCAATCAGCCCCAGCATTTT. Protein sequence: CASTADSGGNQPQHF.

This chain joins TRBV5-1 and TRBJ2-3, with D possibly matching TRBD1 (6 bases). The CDR3 extends over 16 amino acids. Germline CDR1 and CDR2: SGHRS and YFSETQ. V lost 4 bases to trimming and J lost 9 bases, with 24 bases between them. In nucleotides, the CDR3 is TGCGCCAGCAGCCCCGGGACATTCACTTCGTTGGTGACGCAGTATTTT. Its translation: CASSPGTFTSLVTQYF.

This chain uses TRBV28 with TRBJ1-6; D gene ambiguous. The CDR3 length is 13 residues. Trimming took off 3 bases at V and 7 bases at J, with 7 bases between the two ends. The germline CDR1 and CDR2 sequences are MDHEN and SYDVKM. CDR3: CASSLVANSPLHF. CDR3 in DNA: TGTGCCAGCAGTTTGGTGGCCAATTCACCCCTCCACTTT.

This clone has more than one count but fewer than ten. This chain joins TRBV19 and TRBJ1-6; D gene unclear. The germline V and J ends were trimmed by 5 bases and 7 bases, with 3 bases remaining between them. Germline V lookup: CDR1 LNHDA, CDR2 SQIVND (reference sequence). This CDR3 contains 11 residues. The CDR3 DNA reads as TGTGCCAGTAGTGGCAATTCACCCCTCCACTTT. This sequence encodes CASSGNSPLHF. Full variable domain (missing parts from reference TRBV19 and TRBJ1-6): DGGITQSPKYLFRKEGQNVTLSCEQNLNHDAMYWYRQDPGQGLRLIYYSQIVNDFQKGDIAEGYSVSREKKESFPLTVTSAQKNPTAFYLCASSGNSPLHFGNGTRLTVT.

The V gene is TRBV10-1, the J gene TRBJ2-1; D is uncertain. This CDR3 is 13 amino acids long. The germline V gene has CDR1 WNHNN and CDR2 SYGVQD (reference sequence). V lost 3 bases, J lost 6 bases, and 9 bases lay in between. CDR3 region: CASSDGLLNEQFF. In nucleotides, the CDR3 is TGCGCCAGCAGTGATGGGCTCCTCAATGAGCAGTTCTTC.